One sample yielded the 18 T cell receptor beta chains listed below, sequenced in a study of blood T cell repertoires in COVID-19. The data were produced by immunoSEQ multiplex PCR, yet TCRdb's version contains in-frame clones alone and is incomplete. The repertoire holds roughly 120,000 clones, with roughly 88% as singletons. Sequenced material: peripheral blood. These receptors all come from a human donor in a cohort sampled during active COVID-19.

The chain combines TRBV5-1 with TRBJ2-7, with 11 bases that match TRBD1. The CDR3 has 15 residues. The germline CDR1 and CDR2 sequences are SGHRS and YFSETQ. V shed 4 bases and J 7 bases; nucleotides not matched to a gene: 10. CDR3: CASSPRTGGSREQYF. Here the CDR3 DNA reads TGCGCCAGCAGCCCCCGGACAGGGGGCTCCAGGGAGCAGTACTTC.

The chain combines TRBV4-1 with TRBJ2-1; a weak D match, TRBD2 (5 bases). The CDR3 totals 12 residues. CDR1 is MGHRA and CDR2 is YSYEKL in the germline V gene. The V end lost 5 bases, the J end lost 12 bases, and 14 bases lay between the germline ends. The CDR3 bases are TGCGCCAGCAGCGAAATGGGAGTTTGGCAGTTCTTC. It codes for CASSEMGVWQFF.

V usage is TRBV5-6 and J usage is TRBJ1-3; 9 nucleotides line up with TRBD1. The V gene end was trimmed by 3 bases and the J gene end by 4 bases; junction bases not matched to a gene: 5. Germline V gives CDR1 SGHDT, CDR2 YYEEEE. The CDR3 consists of 15 residues. This CDR3 reads CASSSNRGLGNTIYF. The CDR3 coding sequence is TGTGCCAGCAGCTCGAACAGGGGGCTCGGAAACACCATATATTTT. The variable domain in full, with the rest retrieved from reference TRBV5-6 and TRBJ1-3, is DAGVTQSPTHLIKTRGQQVTLRCSPKSGHDTVSWYQQALGQGPQFIFQYYEEEERQRGNFPDRFSGHQFPNYSSELNVNALLLGDSALYLCASSSNRGLGNTIYFGEGSWLTVV.

The gene calls are TRBV7-8 and TRBJ2-2; TRBD2 aligns across 14 bases. Trimming cost V 5 bases and J 5 bases; bases outside gene matches: 10. This CDR3 is 18 amino acids long. The germline gives CDR1 SGHVS, CDR2 FQNEAQ. This chain's CDR3 is CASSAPGLAGAGTGELFF. CDR3 coding DNA: TGTGCCAGCAGCGCACCGGGACTAGCGGGAGCGGGAACCGGGGAGCTGTTTTTT.

The gene calls are TRBV6-1 and TRBJ2-5; 11 bases are shared with TRBD1. Germline CDR1 reads MNHNS; CDR2 reads SASEGT. The CDR3 is made up of 15 amino acids. After removal of 2 bases from V and 4 bases from J, the junction contained 3 bases not matched to a gene. CDR3 coding DNA: TGTGCCAGCAGTGAATGGACAGGGGGCATAGAGACCCAGTACTTC. Its translation is CASSEWTGGIETQYF.

V and J are TRBV28 and TRBJ2-5; D is ambiguous. The CDR3 consists of 12 residues. Between the trimmed V and J ends, which lost 4 bases and 5 bases, there was a span of 8 bases. Germline CDR1 is MDHEN and CDR2 is SYDVKM. The CDR3 DNA reads TGTGCCAGCAGTTCGCAACTGGAGACCCAGTACTTC. Encoded protein: CASSSQLETQYF.

In DNA, the CDR3 is TGTGCCTGGAAAAGGGGGACGAACACCGGGGAGCTGTTTTTT. It is translated as CAWKRGTNTGELFF. The V call is TRBV30, the J call TRBJ2-2, with D perhaps matching TRBD1 (6 bases). The length of the CDR3 is 14 residues. V was shortened by 4 bases and J by 0 bases, with 9 bases between the two germline ends. Germline V gene data show CDR1 as GTSNPN and CDR2 as SVGIG (reference sequence).

V usage is TRBV19 and J usage is TRBJ2-3; a weak D match, TRBD2 (5 bases). V was clipped by 3 bases and J by 2 bases, with 15 bases between them. The CDR3 covers 16 residues. Germline loops: CDR1 LNHDA, CDR2 SQIVND (reference sequence). Here the CDR3 DNA reads TGTGCCAGTAGTATCCCCAGCGGAGTAAACACAGATACGCAGTATTTT. It codes for CASSIPSGVNTDTQYF.

The V call is TRBV18, the J call TRBJ2-2; 10 bases align to TRBD1. J gave up 3 bases and V 3 bases, and 7 bases lay outside the gene matches. Germline V CDR1 and CDR2: KGHSH, LQKENI. There are 17 residues in the CDR3. CDR3 nucleotides: TGTGCCAGCTCACCTAGGGGACAGGGGAAGGACACCGGGGAGCTGTTTTTT. This codes for CASSPRGQGKDTGELFF.

The chain has TRBV7-6 and TRBJ2-2; 8 nucleotides match TRBD2. The germline V gene has CDR1 SGHVS and CDR2 FNYEAQ. The CDR3 has 17 amino acids. J lost 3 bases, V lost 1 base, and 7 bases had no gene match. The CDR3 loop is CASSLVVAGMYTGELFF. Here the CDR3 DNA reads TGTGCCAGCAGCTTAGTCGTAGCGGGAATGTACACCGGGGAGCTGTTTTTT. Drawing the rest from reference TRBV7-6 and TRBJ2-2, the complete variable domain is GAGVSQSPRYKVTKRGQDVALRCDPISGHVSLYWYRQALGQGPEFLTYFNYEAQQDKSGLPNDRFSAERPEGSISTLTIQRTEQRDSAMYRCASSLVVAGMYTGELFFGEGSRLTVL.

The V gene is TRBV19, the J gene TRBJ1-2; TRBD1 might be the D (5 bases). Germline loops: CDR1 LNHDA, CDR2 SQIVND (reference sequence). The V and J ends lost 1 base and 5 bases respectively, with 8 bases between them. The CDR3 is made up of 13 amino acids. CDR3 in amino acids: CASSIGQGYGYTF. The CDR3 bases are TGTGCCAGTAGTATAGGTCAGGGATATGGCTACACCTTC.

The V gene is TRBV4-1, the J gene TRBJ2-1, with TRBD2 matching over 9 bases. The CDR3 runs 19 residues. After removal of 1 base from V and 0 bases from J, the junction contained 10 bases not matched to a gene. Looked up from germline, CDR1 is MGHRA and CDR2 is YSYEKL. The CDR3 DNA reads as TGCGCCAGCAGCCAAGTGGTTAGCGGGGGATCGAGCTCCTACAATGAGCAGTTCTTC. Translation gives CASSQVVSGGSSSYNEQFF.

The V call is TRBV7-3, the J call TRBJ1-1; unclear D gene. The CDR3 is made up of 14 amino acids. The germline V and J ends were trimmed by 5 bases and 4 bases, with 14 bases remaining between them. Per germline, CDR1 SGHTA and CDR2 FQGTGA. The CDR3 nucleotides read TGTGCCAGCAGCCAAACTAGGGAGGGCACTGAAGCTTTCTTT. Its translation is CASSQTREGTEAFF.

The rearrangement uses TRBV5-4 and TRBJ1-2, with TRBD1 matching 11 bases. CDR1 and CDR2 (germline): SGHNT, YYREEE (reference sequence). V lost 6 bases, J lost 7 bases, and 11 bases stayed unmatched. The CDR3 runs 15 residues. The CDR3 DNA reads as TGTGCCAGCACCACCGCAGGGACAGGGGGTCGTGGCTACACCTTC. This gives the protein CASTTAGTGGRGYTF. Complete variable domain (other parts from reference TRBV5-4 and TRBJ1-2): ETGVTQSPTHLIKTRGQQVTLRCSSQSGHNTVSWYQQALGQGPQFIFQYYREEENGRGNFPPRFSGLQFPNYSSELNVNALELDDSALYLCASTTAGTGGRGYTFGSGTRLTVV.

This chain uses TRBV18 with TRBJ2-1, with 8 positions matching TRBD2. Germline loops: CDR1 KGHSH, CDR2 LQKENI. The CDR3 runs to 18 residues. J was trimmed by 7 bases and V by 5 bases; bases with no gene match: 19. The CDR3, as DNA: TGTGCCAGCTCAGAAAACACTAGCGGACCGAAAAGGGGGAATGAGCAGTTCTTC. Its protein is CASSENTSGPKRGNEQFF.

This clone was recorded only once. V and J are TRBV24-1 and TRBJ2-2; possibly TRBD2 for D (7 bases). Germline V lookup: CDR1 KGHDR, CDR2 SFDVKD. Trimming stripped 5 bases from V and 5 bases from J, with 20 bases between. The CDR3 sequence is 17 residues long. DNA for the CDR3: TGTGCCACCAGTGCCCTAATCCGGGGGGCGGGGACCGGGGAGCTGTTTTTT. Its protein product is CATSALIRGAGTGELFF.

This rearrangement joins TRBV12-3 or TRBV12-4 to TRBJ2-3; 8 nucleotides match TRBD1. The CDR3 extends over 13 amino acids. Unmatched junction bases numbered 2, after V lost 5 bases and J lost 4 bases. CDR3 sequence (DNA): TGTGCCAGCAGTGCCAGGGGGCCAGATACGCAGTATTTT. It yields the protein CASSARGPDTQYF.

This clone was counted once. The V call is TRBV18, the J call TRBJ2-6; D is unclear. Germline lookup yields CDR1 KGHSH and CDR2 LQKENI. This CDR3 is 15 amino acids long. V was trimmed by 6 bases and J by 2 bases, leaving 11 bases between them. CDR3 nucleotide sequence: TGTGCCAGCTCCCCCGCAGTTACTGGGGCCAACGTCCTGACTTTC. Its translation: CASSPAVTGANVLTF.